These 31 T cell receptor beta chains were sequenced from one sample in a study of CD8+ T cells in alopecia areata. Investigators isolated RNA and reverse transcribed it into cDNA to act as the sequencing template. Sequenced by immunoSEQ multiplex PCR; TCRdb stores in-frame clones only, minus some. Seen here are around 100,000 clones, about three quarters observed once, and the top ten hold 15% to 20%. Treatment defined: oral pan-JAK inhibitor, 5-10 mg twice daily. Sequenced here: CD8+ T cells sorted from blood, sampled at roughly week 45, from a patient treated with tofacitinib. These receptors originate from a human donor with alopecia areata.

The chain joins TRBV4-1 to TRBJ1-1, with D possibly being TRBD1 (6 bases). The germline V gene encodes CDR1 MGHRA and CDR2 YSYEKL. Trimming removed 4 bases from V and 6 bases from J, with 15 bases in between. The CDR3 length is 14 residues. The CDR3 DNA reads TGCGCCAGCAGCCGTACCCAGGAGGGGGCTGAAGCTTTCTTT. As protein: CASSRTQEGAEAFF.

This chain uses TRBV7-3 with TRBJ2-2; a possible D gene is TRBD2 (5 bases). V gave up 8 bases and J gave up 5 bases, with 12 bases separating them. Germline assignment: CDR1 SGHTA and CDR2 FQGTGA. CDR3 length: 13 residues. The CDR3 reads CASGLTGTGELFF. The CDR3 DNA reads as TGTGCCAGCGGACTGACGGGGACCGGGGAGCTGTTTTTT. Looking up the rest from reference TRBV7-3 and TRBJ2-2 gives the full variable domain: GAGVSQTPSNKVTEKGKYVELRCDPISGHTALYWYRQSLGQGPEFLIYFQGTGAADDSGLPNDRFFAVRPEGSVSTLKIQRTERGDSAVYLCASGLTGTGELFFGEGSRLTVL.

CDR3: CASSSSGTVDIQYF. DNA of the CDR3: TGCGCCAGCAGCTCGTCCGGGACAGTTGACATTCAGTACTTC. The genes are TRBV5-1 and TRBJ2-4; 7 positions agree with TRBD1. CDR1 and CDR2 from the germline V gene are SGHRS and YFSETQ. The CDR3 length is 14 residues. The J segment lost 8 bases and the V segment lost 3 bases, leaving 8 bases of the junction unmatched.

V is TRBV7-9 and J is TRBJ2-1; D is unresolved. This CDR3 spans 11 amino acids. The germline V gene has CDR1 SEHNR and CDR2 FQNEAQ (reference sequence). Trimming left V 0 bases short and J 9 bases short, with 3 bases between. CDR3: CASSLAGEQFF. In DNA form, the CDR3 reads TGTGCCAGCAGCTTAGCGGGTGAGCAGTTCTTC.

This clone was counted between two and nine times. The chain is built from TRBV7-2 and TRBJ1-5; D gene uncertain. V was clipped by 5 bases and J by 9 bases, with 17 bases between them. Germline CDR1 SGHTA, CDR2 FQGNSA. The CDR3 consists of 14 residues. This CDR3 is CASSTERTVRPQHF. The CDR3 DNA reads as TGTGCCAGCAGCACAGAAAGGACTGTACGGCCCCAGCATTTT.

This clone was observed a few times. This chain connects TRBV6-4 to TRBJ1-1; D perhaps matches TRBD1 (5 bases). This CDR3 is built from 13 residues. Per the germline V gene, CDR1 is MRHNA and CDR2 is SNTAGT. Trimming took 3 bases from V and 5 from J, leaving 10 bases between them. CDR3 sequence: CASSEMKGTEAFF. The CDR3 coding sequence is TGTGCCAGCAGTGAAATGAAGGGGACTGAAGCTTTCTTT.

The chain recombines TRBV7-2 with TRBJ1-1; D unresolved. Trimming shortened V by 2 bases and J by 0 bases, and 13 bases separated the two germline ends. CDR1 is SGHTA and CDR2 is FQGNSA in the germline V gene. There are 16 residues in the CDR3. Written as DNA, the CDR3 is TGTGCCAGCAGCTTATGGGGTCGTTACATGAACACTGAAGCTTTCTTT. This sequence encodes CASSLWGRYMNTEAFF.

The chain recombines TRBV5-1 with TRBJ2-7; D gene unclear. This CDR3 has 13 residues. V was pared by 4 bases and J by 3 bases, with 11 bases between. Germline loops: CDR1 SGHRS, CDR2 YFSETQ. This CDR3 reads CASSLGAHYEQYF. The CDR3 DNA reads TGCGCCAGCAGCCTCGGAGCCCACTACGAGCAGTACTTC.

The chain carries TRBV7-9 and TRBJ2-1, with 10 bases fitting TRBD2. J was trimmed by 9 bases and V by 5 bases; bases with no gene match: 13. The CDR3 extends over 16 amino acids. CDR1 and CDR2 (germline): SEHNR, FQNEAQ (reference sequence). The CDR3 DNA is TGTGCCAGCAGCCATACTAGCGGGGCCATCAGGAGTGAGCAGTTCTTC. Residues: CASSHTSGAIRSEQFF.

This clone was seen a handful of times. The CDR3 coding sequence is TGTGCCATCAGTGACGGACAGAAAGAGACCCAGTACTTC. Translated: CAISDGQKETQYF. This rearrangement joins TRBV10-3 to TRBJ2-5; D perhaps matches TRBD1 (6 bases). CDR1 and CDR2 (germline): ENHRY, SYGVKD. V lost 3 bases to trimming and J lost 3 bases, with 8 bases between them. The CDR3 consists of 13 residues.

This chain links TRBV30 with TRBJ1-2; TRBD1 aligns across 8 bases. Germline values: CDR1 GTSNPN, CDR2 SVGIG (reference sequence). The CDR3 is 12 amino acids. With V trimmed by 5 bases and J by 6 bases, 5 bases remained unmatched. CDR3 nucleotides: TGTGCCTGGGGCGACAGGGGAGATGGCTACACCTTC. It codes for CAWGDRGDGYTF.

V usage is TRBV29-1 and J usage is TRBJ1-2; D unclear. This CDR3 has 12 residues. Germline V gene data show CDR1 as SQVTM and CDR2 as ANQGSEA. With 3 bases removed from V and 5 bases from J, the gap between germline ends came to 10 bases. The CDR3 region is CSVDNRGYGYTF. DNA of the CDR3: TGCAGCGTTGACAATCGGGGTTATGGCTACACCTTC.

This clone was counted a single time. This chain uses TRBV29-1 with TRBJ2-2; D is unclear. Looked up from germline, CDR1 is SQVTM and CDR2 is ANQGSEA. This CDR3 contains 11 residues. V gave up 4 bases and J gave up 6 bases, with 6 bases separating them. The CDR3 is CSVVGSGELFF. In DNA form, the CDR3 reads TGCAGCGTTGTAGGCTCCGGGGAGCTGTTTTTT.

The J gene is TRBJ2-5, the V gene TRBV7-2, with D possibly being TRBD1 or TRBD2 (5 bases each). There are 14 residues in the CDR3. The germline CDR1 and CDR2 sequences are SGHTA and FQGNSA. V dropped 5 bases and J dropped 5 bases, with 15 bases sitting between them. The CDR3 protein is CASSIYRGLETQYF. The CDR3 coding sequence is TGTGCCAGCAGCATCTATCGGGGCCTTGAGACCCAGTACTTC.

This chain links TRBV2 with TRBJ2-3, with D possibly being TRBD1 or TRBD2 (5 bases each). Trimming left V 3 bases short and J 4 bases short, with 11 bases between. The V gene's germline CDR1 is SNHLY and CDR2 FYNNEI. The CDR3 consists of 14 residues. CDR3 amino acids: CASSDRGESDTQYF. The CDR3 DNA sequence: TGTGCCAGCAGTGACCGAGGGGAGTCAGATACGCAGTATTTT. Full variable domain (missing parts from reference TRBV2 and TRBJ2-3): EPEVTQTPSHQVTQMGQEVILRCVPISNHLYFYWYRQILGQKVEFLVSFYNNEISEKSEIFDDQFSVERPDGSNFTLKIRSTKLEDSAMYFCASSDRGESDTQYFGPGTRLTVL.

The chain combines TRBV5-1 with TRBJ1-5; D uncertain. This CDR3 has 15 residues. The germline V gene encodes CDR1 SGHRS and CDR2 YFSETQ. V gave up 2 bases and J gave up 5 bases, with 14 bases separating them. CDR3 sequence: CASSLDPSGYQPQHF. The DNA for the CDR3 is TGCGCCAGCAGCTTAGATCCCTCAGGTTATCAGCCCCAGCATTTT.

V usage is TRBV13 and J usage is TRBJ2-7; no clear D. The CDR3 extends over 11 amino acids. From germline, CDR1 is PRHDT and CDR2 FYEKMQ (reference sequence). With 6 bases removed from V and 2 bases from J, the gap between germline ends came to 5 bases. CDR3 region: CASSSPYEQYF. CDR3 DNA: TGTGCCAGCAGTTCTCCCTACGAGCAGTACTTC.

Remarks on this clone: This may stem from a read error, because a much larger clone lies one nucleotide away. J is TRBJ1-1 and V is TRBV6-6; possible D gene TRBD1, 6 bases. The ends were cut back, 6 bases at V and 8 bases at J, with 7 bases in the middle. This CDR3 has 10 amino acids. Germline CDR1 is MNHNY and CDR2 is SVGAGI (reference sequence). CDR3 loop: CASSQGEAFF. The CDR3, as DNA: TGTGCCAGCAGCCAGGGGGAAGCTTTCTTT.

This clone came up once. This chain links TRBV7-2 with TRBJ2-2, with TRBD1 matching over 7 bases. V trimming: 4 bases; J trimming: 6 bases; junction bases outside the gene matches: 8. Germline CDR1 reads SGHTA; CDR2 reads FQGNSA. This CDR3 comprises 15 residues. The CDR3 DNA sequence: TGTGCCAGCAGCTCATTAGACAGGGCATCCGGGGAGCTGTTTTTT. This encodes CASSSLDRASGELFF.

The chain has TRBV2 and TRBJ2-5; D possibly corresponds to TRBD2 (5 bases). V gave up 1 base and J gave up 5 bases, with 11 bases separating them. CDR3 length: 14 amino acids. Germline assignment: CDR1 SNHLY and CDR2 FYNNEI. CDR3 nucleotides: TGTGCCAGCAGTGAAGGAGGGCGGAGGGAGACCCAGTACTTC. This codes for CASSEGGRRETQYF. Full variable domain (remainder filled in from reference TRBV2 and TRBJ2-5): EPEVTQTPSHQVTQMGQEVILRCVPISNHLYFYWYRQILGQKVEFLVSFYNNEISEKSEIFDDQFSVERPDGSNFTLKIRSTKLEDSAMYFCASSEGGRRETQYFGPGTRLLVL.

This rearrangement joins TRBV4-3 to TRBJ1-4, with a tentative D call TRBD1 (6 bases). This CDR3 has 13 amino acids. Trimming left V 4 bases short and J 5 bases short, with 8 bases between. Germline lookup yields CDR1 LGHNA and CDR2 YSLEER. The CDR3 reads CASSPDRNEKLFF. The CDR3, as DNA: TGCGCCAGCAGCCCCGACAGGAATGAAAAACTGTTTTTT.

This chain connects TRBV11-2 to TRBJ2-7, with 7 bases that match TRBD1. The CDR3 totals 14 residues. V was clipped by 1 base and J by 4 bases; unmatched bases: 4. Germline CDR1 SGHAT, CDR2 FQNNGV. The CDR3 spells CASSLGTGEYEQYF. The CDR3, as DNA: TGTGCCAGCAGCTTAGGGACAGGAGAGTACGAGCAGTACTTC.

J is TRBJ2-7 and V is TRBV29-1; 7 bases line up with TRBD2. The CDR3 loop spans 14 amino acids. Germline assignment: CDR1 SQVTM and CDR2 ANQGSEA. V lost 7 bases to trimming and J lost 2 bases; unmatched junction nucleotides: 11. The CDR3, as DNA: TGCAGCGGCTTGGGAGGGGAAGGGACCTACGAGCAGTACTTC. It encodes CSGLGGEGTYEQYF.

J is TRBJ1-2 and V is TRBV27; 9 nucleotides line up with TRBD1. CDR3 length: 19 residues. Germline V gene lookup returns CDR1 MNHEY and CDR2 SMNVEV (reference sequence). Losses at the gene ends were 6 bases for V and 0 bases for J; bases not matched to a gene: 17. Here the CDR3 DNA reads TGTGCCAGCAGAAATACACCCGGGACAGGGCCTCAACCTAACTATGGCTACACCTTC. Its translation is CASRNTPGTGPQPNYGYTF.

J is TRBJ1-2 and V is TRBV13; the D gene is possibly TRBD1 (5 bases). The germline V gene encodes CDR1 PRHDT and CDR2 FYEKMQ (reference sequence). The V gene lost 0 bases and the J gene lost 3 bases, with 11 bases spanning the gap. The CDR3 extends over 15 amino acids. CDR3: CASSLGGTPYYGYTF. As DNA, the CDR3 is TGTGCCAGCAGCTTAGGCGGGACTCCTTACTATGGCTACACCTTC.

This rearrangement joins TRBV7-8 to TRBJ2-5; no firm D call. The germline V and J ends were trimmed by 5 bases and 11 bases, with 12 bases remaining between them. The CDR3 length is 11 residues. Germline loops: CDR1 SGHVS, CDR2 FQNEAQ. In nucleotides, the CDR3 is TGTGCCAGCAGCCCACGGCAGGAGCAGTACTTC. It translates to CASSPRQEQYF.

The CDR3 is CASSFSRTGYNEQFF. CDR3 bases: TGTGCCAGCAGCTTTTCTAGGACAGGATACAATGAGCAGTTCTTC. The genes are TRBV7-6 and TRBJ2-1, with 7 bases identical to TRBD1. Germline-derived CDR1 and CDR2 are SGHVS and FNYEAQ. Unmatched junction bases numbered 6, after V lost 3 bases and J lost 4 bases. The CDR3 sequence is 15 residues long.

In this sample, this clone turned up a few times. This chain connects TRBV19 to TRBJ1-1; TRBD1 agrees at 8 bases. Germline V lookup: CDR1 LNHDA, CDR2 SQIVND (reference sequence). The CDR3 spans 13 residues. After removal of 6 bases from V and 6 bases from J, the junction contained 6 bases not matched to a gene. This chain's CDR3 is CASRPGQASEAFF. CDR3 DNA: TGTGCCAGTAGACCGGGACAGGCCTCTGAAGCTTTCTTT.

This clone was observed a handful of times. The chain joins TRBV28 to TRBJ2-6; D unclear. The CDR3 spans 14 residues. In germline, CDR1 is MDHEN, CDR2 SYDVKM. V shed 8 bases and J shed 0 bases, with 8 bases lying between them. Here the CDR3 DNA reads TGTGCCAGCGCCGAGGACTCTGGGGCCAACGTCCTGACTTTC. Translated: CASAEDSGANVLTF. Filled out from reference TRBV28 and TRBJ2-6, the complete variable domain reads DVKVTQSSRYLVKRTGEKVFLECVQDMDHENMFWYRQDPGLGLRLIYFSYDVKMKEKGDIPEGYSVSREKKERFSLILESASTNQTSMYLCASAEDSGANVLTFGAGSRLTVL.

This clone was seen a few times. The genes are TRBV30 and TRBJ2-7; D might be TRBD1 (6 bases). Trimming removed 5 bases at V and 6 bases at J, with 14 bases between. Germline lookup yields CDR1 GTSNPN and CDR2 SVGIG (reference sequence). The CDR3 consists of 12 residues. This chain's CDR3 is CAWDGRGGEQYF. As DNA, the CDR3 is TGTGCCTGGGACGGCAGGGGCGGCGAGCAGTACTTC.

The J gene is TRBJ2-2, the V gene TRBV29-1; 11 bases are shared with TRBD2. Germline CDR1 is SQVTM and CDR2 is ANQGSEA. V dropped 0 bases and J dropped 2; count of bases not matched to a gene: 5. The CDR3 loop spans 17 amino acids. CDR3 loop: CSVEDSGTSGNTGELFF. The CDR3 DNA follows: TGCAGCGTTGAAGACTCCGGGACTAGCGGAAACACCGGGGAGCTGTTTTTT.